Shown below are 10 T cell receptor beta chains from a single sample sequenced in a study of graft-versus-host responses after intestinal transplantation. Sequencing was performed with immunoSEQ multiplex PCR; in TCRdb, only in-frame clones are kept and a portion is missing. The repertoire holds roughly 130,000 clones, with nearly 95% as singletons. These receptors have no known antigen. Specimen: unstimulated CD4+ T cells sorted from spleen or lymph node cells, collected before intestinal transplant. Source of these receptors: a human donor who received an intestinal transplant.

The DNA for the CDR3 is TGTGCCAGCAGCTTGTCTTGGACTAGCGGCTACGAGCAGTACTTC. This gives the protein CASSLSWTSGYEQYF. The gene calls are TRBV7-2 and TRBJ2-7, with 10 nucleotides matching TRBD2. Germline V lookup: CDR1 SGHTA, CDR2 FQGNSA. The CDR3 runs 15 residues. Trimming at V came to 3 bases and at J to 3 bases, leaving 5 bases not matched to a gene.

The chain employs TRBV5-5 and TRBJ2-5; maybe TRBD2 (5 bases). Trimming pared 4 bases from V and 1 base from J, leaving 11 bases between. Germline V lookup: CDR1 SGHKS, CDR2 YYEKEE (reference sequence). This CDR3 is 14 amino acids long. DNA for the CDR3: TGTGCCAGCAGCCTAAGGACTGCCCAAGAGACCCAGTACTTC. Its protein is CASSLRTAQETQYF.

The gene calls are TRBV5-1 and TRBJ1-1; TRBD1 matches 9 bases. The germline CDR1 and CDR2 sequences are SGHRS and YFSETQ. There are 14 residues in the CDR3. With V trimmed by 6 bases and J by 6 bases, 9 bases remained unmatched. CDR3 in amino acids: CASNRDRVSAEAFF. The CDR3 coding sequence is TGCGCCAGCAACCGGGACAGGGTGTCCGCTGAAGCTTTCTTT. Looking up the rest from reference TRBV5-1 and TRBJ1-1 gives the full variable domain: KAGVTQTPRYLIKTRGQQVTLSCSPISGHRSVSWYQQTPGQGLQFLFEYFSETQRNKGNFPGRFSGRQFSNSRSEMNVSTLELGDSALYLCASNRDRVSAEAFFGQGTRLTVV.

The chain employs TRBV28 and TRBJ2-3; 10 nucleotides match TRBD1. This CDR3 spans 15 amino acids. The ends lost 6 bases at V and 4 bases at J; junction bases unmatched: 7. Germline lookup yields CDR1 MDHEN and CDR2 SYDVKM. CDR3 nucleotide sequence: TGTGCCAGCAGCCCAGACAGGGGGCTGGCAGATACGCAGTATTTT. Amino acid sequence: CASSPDRGLADTQYF.

The chain recombines TRBV30 with TRBJ1-5, with TRBD1 identical over 8 bases. Germline V gene sequence: CDR1 GTSNPN, CDR2 SVGIG (reference sequence). The CDR3 runs 13 residues. The trim removed 3 bases at V and 4 bases at J, leaving 2 bases unmatched. CDR3 DNA sequence: TGTGCCTGGAGCCAGGGGGCAAATCAGCCCCAGCATTTT. This codes for CAWSQGANQPQHF.

The chain uses TRBV28 and TRBJ1-5; 9 bases align to TRBD1. Germline V CDR1 and CDR2: MDHEN, SYDVKM. The length of the CDR3 is 16 residues. V gave up 4 bases and J gave up 3 bases; unmatched junction bases: 7. CDR3 sequence (DNA): TGTGCCAGCAGTTCCCGGGACAGGGAAATCAATCAGCCCCAGCATTTT. As protein: CASSSRDREINQPQHF.

The chain joins TRBV7-9 to TRBJ2-7, with 8 positions matching TRBD2. The CDR3 is 16 amino acids. From germline, CDR1 is SEHNR and CDR2 FQNEAQ (reference sequence). V dropped 5 bases and J dropped 4; count of bases not matched to a gene: 13. The CDR3 here is CASSLPRAGGKYEQYF. CDR3 coding DNA: TGTGCCAGCAGCCTACCTCGGGCGGGAGGCAAATACGAGCAGTACTTC.

About this clone: The junction differs from germline at one of its ends, possibly a read error. The CDR3 DNA sequence: TGTGTCAGTAGTATAGCAACAGCAACTAATGAAAAACTGTTTTTT. This encodes CVSSIATATNEKLFF. The V call is TRBV19, the J call TRBJ1-4, with unresolved D. CDR1 is LNHDA, CDR2 SQIVND, per germline (reference sequence). This CDR3 is 15 amino acids long.

The chain carries TRBV28 and TRBJ1-5; D perhaps matches TRBD1 (5 bases). V shed 6 bases and J shed 0 bases, with 18 bases lying between them. CDR1 and CDR2 (germline): MDHEN, SYDVKM. The CDR3 extends over 17 amino acids. DNA of the CDR3: TGTGCCAGCAGCCCTGGGGATGGGGCTTATAGCAATCAGCCCCAGCATTTT. Encoded protein: CASSPGDGAYSNQPQHF.

The chain recombines TRBV7-9 with TRBJ1-4; D is unclear. Looked up from germline, CDR1 is SEHNR and CDR2 is FQNEAQ (reference sequence). This CDR3 has 11 amino acids. V lost 5 bases, J lost 5 bases, and 3 bases lay in between. The CDR3 sequence is CASSPNEKLFF. CDR3 bases: TGTGCCAGCAGCCCCAATGAAAAACTGTTTTTT.